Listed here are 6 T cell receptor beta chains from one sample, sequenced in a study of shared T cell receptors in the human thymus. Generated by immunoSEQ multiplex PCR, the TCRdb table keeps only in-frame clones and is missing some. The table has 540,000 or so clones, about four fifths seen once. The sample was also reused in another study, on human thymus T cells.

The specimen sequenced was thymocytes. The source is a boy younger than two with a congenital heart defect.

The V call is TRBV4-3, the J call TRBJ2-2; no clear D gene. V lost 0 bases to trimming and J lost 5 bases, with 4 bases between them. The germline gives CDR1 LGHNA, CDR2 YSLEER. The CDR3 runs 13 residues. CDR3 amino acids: CASSQDRTGELFF. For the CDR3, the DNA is TGCGCCAGCAGCCAAGACAGGACCGGGGAGCTGTTTTTT.

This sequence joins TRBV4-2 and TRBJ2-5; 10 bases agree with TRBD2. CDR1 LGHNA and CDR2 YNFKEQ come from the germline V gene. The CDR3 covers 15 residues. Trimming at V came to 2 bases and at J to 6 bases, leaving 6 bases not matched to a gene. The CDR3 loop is CASSQLAGVRKTQYF. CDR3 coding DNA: TGTGCCAGCAGCCAACTAGCGGGAGTGAGGAAGACCCAGTACTTC.

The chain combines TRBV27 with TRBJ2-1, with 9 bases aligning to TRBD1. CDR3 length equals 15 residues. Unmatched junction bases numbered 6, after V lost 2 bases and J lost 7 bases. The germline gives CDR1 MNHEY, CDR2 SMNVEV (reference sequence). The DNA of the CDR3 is TGTGCCAGCAGTTTAGGGGACAGGGAAATTAATGAGCAGTTCTTC. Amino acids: CASSLGDREINEQFF.

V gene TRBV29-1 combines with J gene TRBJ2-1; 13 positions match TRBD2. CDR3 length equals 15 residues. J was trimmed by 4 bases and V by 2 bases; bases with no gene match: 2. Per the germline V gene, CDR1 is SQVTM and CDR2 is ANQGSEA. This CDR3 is CSVERLAGGYNEQFF. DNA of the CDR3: TGCAGCGTTGAACGACTAGCGGGGGGTTACAATGAGCAGTTCTTC.

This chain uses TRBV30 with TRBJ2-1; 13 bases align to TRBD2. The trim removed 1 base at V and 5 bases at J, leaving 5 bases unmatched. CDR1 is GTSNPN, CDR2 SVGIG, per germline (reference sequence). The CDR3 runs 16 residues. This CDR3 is CAWSGRGTSGDNEQFF. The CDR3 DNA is TGTGCCTGGAGTGGACGGGGGACTAGCGGGGACAATGAGCAGTTCTTC.

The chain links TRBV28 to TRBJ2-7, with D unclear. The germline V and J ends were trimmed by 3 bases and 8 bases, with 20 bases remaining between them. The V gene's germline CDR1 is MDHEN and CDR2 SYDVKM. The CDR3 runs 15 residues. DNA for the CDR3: TGTGCCAGCAGTTTCGACCGAGGTTTGGCCGAGCAGCAGTACTTC. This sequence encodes CASSFDRGLAEQQYF.